This TCR beta chain was sequenced in a study of shared clonotypes between healthy human individuals (dated by TCRdb to about 2020). Regarding the complete study: A couple of women and a few men aged 18 to 49 years were included in the cohort. Per donor, three plates each were used for CD4 naive and CD4 memory, two for CD8 naive, and one for CD8 memory. Blood TCR repertoires of five healthy adults were deeply sequenced to estimate repertoire size and the extent of clonotype sharing between individuals. To increase sequencing depth and limit assay-specific biases, TCR repertoire library preparation and sequencing were carried out by different laboratories using diverse techniques. Between about 0.9 and 8.9 billion PBMCs per donor were obtained by leukapheresis. General findings and caveats noted by the study authors: Compared with non-shared clonotypes, clonotypes shared by all four sorted-subset donors had higher generation probabilities. Naive subsets generally had larger estimated clonotype richness than memory subsets did. Sampling was limited to blood, and TCR repertoires in tissue likely differ from TCR repertoires in blood. Pairwise subsampling indicated that sequencing depth was expected to affect the degree of clonotype sharing among donors. Rarefaction of sorted-subset datasets indicated incomplete sequencing despite the large sequencing depth. Across a few donors, approximately 4.6% of naive CD4, roughly 3.5% of naive CD8, approximately 2.5% of memory CD4, and approximately 0.4% of memory CD8 clonotypes were shared. Because the study included a small number of donors, the genetic and exposure-history diversity represented was limited.

Using the deep immunoSEQ assay, multiplex PCR amplified TCR CDR3 regions from genomic DNA. Extracted genomic DNA from each cell subset was spread evenly across all wells of several immunoSEQ 96-well plates, with each plate serving as a replicate. For sorted subsets, around 200 ng genomic DNA, equal to 30,000 or so T cell genomes, was loaded into each replicate PCR. Purified libraries were measured with a Qubit 3.0 fluorometer, size-checked on a Bioanalyzer 2100, and measured again with the KAPA Library Quantification kit. Every immunoSEQ 96-well plate was sequenced on a separate single-read 150-cycle Illumina NextSeq 550 flow cell. Processing in the source paper ran as follows. Because the immunoSEQ output held only junctional sequences and lacked quality scores, the filtering could not match the filtering applied to full-length reads. Sequences were annotated with PyIR, a Python wrapper for IgBLAST v1.9, and V/J genes and CDR3 were assigned using IMGT germline references. Reads were removed for weak V/J assignments (E-value above 1e-6), missing CDR3, stop codons, out-of-frame junctions, or ambiguous translated residues. V3J clonotypes were defined by identical inferred V gene, J gene, and CDR3 amino acid sequence. Percentage overlap between repertoires was calculated by dividing the number of shared unique clonotypes by the size of the smaller repertoire. Repertoire richness was assessed with RTK rarefaction, the Chao1 estimator, and Recon v2.1 estimates of unobserved clonotypes. Generation probabilities for all TCRbeta clonotypes obtained by the gDNA method from a handful of donors were computed using OLGA. Drawn from immuneACCESS, this table holds only the in-frame rearrangements with V and J called that TCRdb kept. Clones are partly lost; checked studies trace under half to an unresolved V gene and leave the rest unexplained. D and trimming come from the DNA, and the V and J calls and clone size come from that table. The sample includes about 2,500,000 clones, with roughly 92% observed a single time. The biggest ten clones account for 0.13% to 0.15% of the sample.

Remarks on this clone: This clone's antigen is unknown. Qualities for individual bases were not recorded, and no much larger clone is one base off. Additional DNA sequences in this sample encode the identical CDR3.

The donors were healthy, HIV-negative adults who had no recently reported acute infections or vaccinations. Every donor was a Caucasian adult living in Nashville, Tennessee, USA. CD4+ T cells were enriched by magnetic negative selection; naive cells were then positively selected on CD45RA, and the negative fraction formed the memory subset. After blood collection by leukapheresis, PBMCs were isolated using Ficoll-Histopaque density gradient centrifugation and then cryopreserved in the vapor phase of liquid nitrogen. Purity and quantity of every magnetically sorted T cell population were checked by analytical flow cytometry. From each sorted fraction, genomic DNA was isolated and quantified by UV absorbance on a Nanodrop 2000c. The CDR3 holds 13 amino acids from the cysteine to the phenylalanine. Only CDR3 DNA is held: 39 bases, read in frame from base 1. Per the germline V gene (reference sequence), SEHNR is the CDR1 and FQNEAQ is the CDR2. A distance of 7 bases separates the germline ends of V and J, which lose 5 bases and 2 bases respectively.

The sequence links TRBV7-9 to TRBJ1-3; no D segment can be confidently identified. The sequenced material came from naive CD4+ T cells sorted from blood. The cell subset or site label for this specimen denotes: CD45RA+ positively selected. This TCR derives from a man younger than 35 in good health. The DNA reads as follows: TGTGCCAGCAGCCTGGATGCTGGAAACACCATATATTTT. It specifies CASSLDAGNTIYF.